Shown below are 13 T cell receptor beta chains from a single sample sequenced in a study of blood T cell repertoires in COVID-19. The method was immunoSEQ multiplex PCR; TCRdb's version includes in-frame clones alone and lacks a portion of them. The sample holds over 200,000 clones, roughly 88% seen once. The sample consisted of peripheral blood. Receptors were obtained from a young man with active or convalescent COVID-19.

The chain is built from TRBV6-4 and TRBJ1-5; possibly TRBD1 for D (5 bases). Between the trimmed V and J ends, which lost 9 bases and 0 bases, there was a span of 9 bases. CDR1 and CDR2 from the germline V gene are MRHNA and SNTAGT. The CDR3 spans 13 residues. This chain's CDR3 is CASSQGSNQPQHF. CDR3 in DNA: TGTGCCAGTAGTCAGGGTAGCAATCAGCCCCAGCATTTT.

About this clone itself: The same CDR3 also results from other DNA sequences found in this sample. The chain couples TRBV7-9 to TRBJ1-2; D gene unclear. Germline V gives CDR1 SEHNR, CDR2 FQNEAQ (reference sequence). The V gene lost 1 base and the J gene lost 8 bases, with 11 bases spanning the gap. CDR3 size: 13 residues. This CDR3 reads CASSLGAGDGYTF. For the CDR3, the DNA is TGTGCCAGCAGCTTAGGGGCAGGTGACGGCTACACCTTC.

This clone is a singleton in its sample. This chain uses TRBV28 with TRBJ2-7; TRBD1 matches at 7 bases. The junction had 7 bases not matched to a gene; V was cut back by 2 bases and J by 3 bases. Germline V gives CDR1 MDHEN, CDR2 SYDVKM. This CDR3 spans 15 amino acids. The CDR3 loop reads CASSLTQGVVYEQYF. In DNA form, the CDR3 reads TGTGCCAGCAGTTTAACCCAGGGGGTTGTCTACGAGCAGTACTTC. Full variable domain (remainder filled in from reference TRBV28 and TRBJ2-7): DVKVTQSSRYLVKRTGEKVFLECVQDMDHENMFWYRQDPGLGLRLIYFSYDVKMKEKGDIPEGYSVSREKKERFSLILESASTNQTSMYLCASSLTQGVVYEQYFGPGTRLTVT.

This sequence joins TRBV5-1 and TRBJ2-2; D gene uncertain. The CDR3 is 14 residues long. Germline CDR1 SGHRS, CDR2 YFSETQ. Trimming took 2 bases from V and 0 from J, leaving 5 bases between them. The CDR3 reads CASSFFANTGELFF. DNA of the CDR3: TGCGCCAGCAGCTTTTTCGCGAACACCGGGGAGCTGTTTTTT.

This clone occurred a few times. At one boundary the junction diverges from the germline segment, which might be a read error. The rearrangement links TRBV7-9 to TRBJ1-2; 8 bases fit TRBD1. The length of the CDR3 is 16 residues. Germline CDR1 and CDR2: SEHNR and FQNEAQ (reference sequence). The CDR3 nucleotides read TGTGCCAGCAGGTTAGGAACGGGACAGGACAACTATGGCTACACCTTC. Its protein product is CASRLGTGQDNYGYTF.

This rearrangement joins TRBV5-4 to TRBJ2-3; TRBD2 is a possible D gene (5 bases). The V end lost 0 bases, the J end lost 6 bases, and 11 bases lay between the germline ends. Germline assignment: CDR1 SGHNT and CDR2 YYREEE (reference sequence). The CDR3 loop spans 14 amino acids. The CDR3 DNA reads TGTGCCAGCAGCTTGGGACTAAGCCCGGATACGCAGTATTTT. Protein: CASSLGLSPDTQYF.

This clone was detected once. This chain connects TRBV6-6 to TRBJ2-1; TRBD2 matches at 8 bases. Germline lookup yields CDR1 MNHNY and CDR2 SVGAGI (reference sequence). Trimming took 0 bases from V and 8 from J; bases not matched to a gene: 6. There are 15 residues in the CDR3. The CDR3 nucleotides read TGTGCCAGCAGTTACTCGAACGGACTAGCTTATGAGCAGTTCTTC. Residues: CASSYSNGLAYEQFF.

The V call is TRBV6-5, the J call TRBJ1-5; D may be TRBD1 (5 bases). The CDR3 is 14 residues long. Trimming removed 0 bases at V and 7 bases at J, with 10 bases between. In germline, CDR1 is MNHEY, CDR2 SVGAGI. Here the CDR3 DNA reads TGTGCCAGCAGTTACTCGGGGCCCAGGCAGCCCCAGCATTTT. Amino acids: CASSYSGPRQPQHF.

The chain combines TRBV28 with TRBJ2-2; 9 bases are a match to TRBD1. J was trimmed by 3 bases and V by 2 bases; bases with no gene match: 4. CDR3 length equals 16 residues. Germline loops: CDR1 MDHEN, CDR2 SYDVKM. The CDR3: CASSLRDRADTGELFF. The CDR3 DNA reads TGTGCCAGCAGTTTACGGGACAGGGCGGACACCGGGGAGCTGTTTTTT. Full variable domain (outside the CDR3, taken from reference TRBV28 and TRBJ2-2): DVKVTQSSRYLVKRTGEKVFLECVQDMDHENMFWYRQDPGLGLRLIYFSYDVKMKEKGDIPEGYSVSREKKERFSLILESASTNQTSMYLCASSLRDRADTGELFFGEGSRLTVL.

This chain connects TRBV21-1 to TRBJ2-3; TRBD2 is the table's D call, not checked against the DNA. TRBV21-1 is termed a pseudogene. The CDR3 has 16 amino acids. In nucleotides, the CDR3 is TGTGCCAGCAGCAATGGACTAGCGGGGCGCACAGATACGCAGTATTTT. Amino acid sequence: CASSNGLAGRTDTQYF.

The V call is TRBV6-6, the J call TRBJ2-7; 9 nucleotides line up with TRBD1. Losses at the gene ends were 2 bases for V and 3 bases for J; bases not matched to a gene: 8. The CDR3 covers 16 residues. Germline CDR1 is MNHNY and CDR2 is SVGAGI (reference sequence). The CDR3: CASSYRQGEVRYEQYF. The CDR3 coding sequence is TGTGCCAGCAGTTACCGACAGGGGGAGGTTCGCTACGAGCAGTACTTC.

DNA for the CDR3: TGTGCCAGCAGCGATCTAGCGGGGAGCTCCTACGAGCAGTACTTC. This codes for CASSDLAGSSYEQYF. The chain couples TRBV6-5 to TRBJ2-7; 9 positions agree with TRBD2. Trimming cost V 6 bases and J 0 bases; bases outside gene matches: 6. The CDR3 totals 15 residues. From germline, CDR1 is MNHEY and CDR2 SVGAGI.

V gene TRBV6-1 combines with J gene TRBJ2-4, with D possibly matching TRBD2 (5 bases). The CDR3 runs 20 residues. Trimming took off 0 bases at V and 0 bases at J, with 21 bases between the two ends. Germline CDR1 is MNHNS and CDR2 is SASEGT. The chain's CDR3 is CASSEALREGVELAKNIQYF. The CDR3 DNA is TGTGCCAGCAGTGAAGCTCTGCGAGAGGGAGTGGAGCTAGCCAAAAACATTCAGTACTTC.